The 5 T cell receptor beta chains listed next were all sequenced from one sample in a study of technical replicates of blood from a few donors. Profiling relied on immunoSEQ multiplex PCR, and the TCRdb table lists in-frame clones only, not all of them. The repertoire holds more than 65,000 clones, over 80% seen once, with 3.5% to 5.5% in the top ten. Input material: PBMCs. These receptors were taken from a human donor in good health. Some clones in this sample may be carry-over from other donors' samples.

The V call is TRBV6-5, the J call TRBJ2-1; the D is unclear. This CDR3 comprises 11 residues. CDR1 and CDR2 from the germline V gene are MNHEY and SVGAGI. V was cut by 5 bases and J by 8 bases, with 7 bases left in between. CDR3 DNA: TGTGCCAGCAGTGTCGCGGATGAGCAGTTCTTC. Protein: CASSVADEQFF.

V and J are TRBV2 and TRBJ2-4, with 8 positions matching TRBD2. The germline CDR1 and CDR2 sequences are SNHLY and FYNNEI. The CDR3 loop spans 14 amino acids. J was trimmed by 5 bases and V by 6 bases; bases with no gene match: 6. CDR3 bases: TGTGCCAGCAGAGAAACTAGCGGCCAAAACATTCAGTACTTC. Residues: CASRETSGQNIQYF.

The chain couples TRBV5-1 to TRBJ2-5; D gene ambiguous. CDR1 is SGHRS and CDR2 is YFSETQ in the germline V gene. This CDR3 contains 14 residues. V dropped 0 bases and J dropped 1 base, with 7 bases sitting between them. This chain's CDR3 is CASSLDPRQETQYF. Written as DNA, the CDR3 is TGCGCCAGCAGCTTGGATCCGCGCCAAGAGACCCAGTACTTC.

This clone was observed a single time. V is TRBV29-1 and J is TRBJ2-5; 7 positions match TRBD1. Losses at the gene ends were 8 bases for V and 5 bases for J; bases not matched to a gene: 14. Germline assignment: CDR1 SQVTM and CDR2 ANQGSEA. The CDR3 length is 14 residues. CDR3 sequence: CSMQQGYGRETQYF. CDR3 nucleotides: TGCAGCATGCAACAGGGGTACGGACGGGAGACCCAGTACTTC.

This chain links TRBV10-3 with TRBJ1-2; D possibly corresponds to TRBD1 (5 bases). Germline V gene sequence: CDR1 ENHRY, CDR2 SYGVKD. This CDR3 spans 14 amino acids. V lost 2 bases and J lost 4, with 11 bases in between. The CDR3: CAISEPTDSYGYTF. In DNA form, the CDR3 reads TGTGCCATCAGTGAGCCGACAGACAGCTATGGCTACACCTTC.